Presented here are 26 T cell receptor beta chains from one specimen sequenced in a study of low-dose radiotherapy and immunotherapy resistance in tumors. The time point: before trial treatment. Over around 19 PCR cycles, TCRs were amplified from a constant-region primer and V-primer adapter. MiXCR, applied by TCRdb to the reads, yields one record per CDR3 protein. The sample has about 46,000 distinct CDR3 sequences; approximately 12% are singletons. The starting material was PBMCs, obtained before treatment. These receptors originate from a female donor with ovarian cancer.

Many counts were recorded for this clonotype. The CDR3 nucleotides are TGTGCCAGCAGCCCCCTGGGCGGGAGCAGCGAGCAGTACTTC. Translated: CASSPLGGSSEQYF. The genes are TRBV2 and TRBJ2-7, with 7 positions matching TRBD2. Per germline, CDR1 SNHLY and CDR2 FYNNEI. J was trimmed by 6 bases and V by 6 bases; bases with no gene match: 11. The CDR3 runs 14 residues.

This clonotype occurred many times. The chain has TRBV20-1 and TRBJ2-3; possibly TRBD2 for D (6 bases). CDR3 length: 13 residues. Germline CDR1 DFQATT, CDR2 SNEGSKA (reference sequence). V lost 6 bases, J lost 2 bases, and 12 bases lay in between. The CDR3 DNA reads TGCAGTGCGGCTAGCGCTTTCACAGATACGCAGTATTTT. Amino acids: CSAASAFTDTQYF.

This clonotype has a count of ten or more. The chain employs TRBV3-1 and TRBJ2-3; TRBD2 matches at 10 bases. The ends lost 1 base at V and 5 bases at J; junction bases unmatched: 9. Germline CDR1 reads LGHDT; CDR2 reads YNNKEL (reference sequence). This CDR3 contains 17 residues. As DNA, the CDR3 is TGTGCCAGCAGCCAAGGTTCGAGCGGGGGGGCGGGAGATACGCAGTATTTT. It specifies CASSQGSSGGAGDTQYF.

Ten or more counts support this clonotype. The chain joins TRBV9 to TRBJ2-2; the D call may be TRBD1 or TRBD2 (5 bases each). Trimming cost V 2 bases and J 4 bases, with 12 bases left between them. The CDR3 runs 15 residues. In germline, CDR1 is SGDLS, CDR2 YYNGEE. CDR3 residues: CASSVTGATTGELFF. The CDR3 bases are TGTGCCAGCAGCGTGACCGGGGCCACCACCGGGGAGCTGTTTTTT.

The sample holds many counts of this clonotype. This sequence joins TRBV6-6 and TRBJ2-7, with 11 nucleotides matching TRBD2. Unmatched junction bases numbered 11, after V lost 6 bases and J lost 7 bases. CDR3 size: 15 residues. The germline CDR1 and CDR2 sequences are MNHNY and SVGAGI (reference sequence). The CDR3 sequence is CASSQFTSGSGEQYF. Written as DNA, the CDR3 is TGTGCCAGCAGCCAGTTCACTAGCGGGAGCGGAGAGCAGTACTTC.

The chain links TRBV18 to TRBJ2-1; D is ambiguous. Germline assignment: CDR1 KGHSH and CDR2 LQKENI. Trimming took 3 bases from V and 4 from J, leaving 10 bases between them. The CDR3 has 14 residues. The CDR3: CASSPRGSYNEQFF. CDR3 in DNA: TGTGCCAGCTCACCCCGTGGTTCGTACAATGAGCAGTTCTTC.

Worth noting for this clonotype: A far larger clone is off by one base, so a read error is likely. The V and J genes are TRBV27 and TRBJ2-2, with TRBD2 matching 9 bases. Germline V gene lookup returns CDR1 MNHEY and CDR2 SMNVEV (reference sequence). The CDR3 extends over 15 amino acids. The CDR3 DNA sequence: TGTGCCACCAGTTACTCGGCGGGAGGGGCCGGGGAGCTGTTTTTT. Translated, it gives CATSYSAGGAGELFF.

This clonotype was counted ten times or more. This rearrangement joins TRBV29-1 to TRBJ1-4, with D possibly matching TRBD1 (5 bases). Germline CDR1 SQVTM, CDR2 ANQGSEA. The CDR3 runs to 14 residues. V was trimmed by 4 bases and J by 7 bases, leaving 16 bases between them. DNA of the CDR3: TGCAGCGTTGCCACAGGACGGGGGGGTGAAAAACTGTTTTTT. Residues: CSVATGRGGEKLFF.

This clonotype was counted at least ten times. The chain has TRBV2 and TRBJ2-2, with 7 bases fitting TRBD1. The CDR3 covers 13 residues. The germline V gene has CDR1 SNHLY and CDR2 FYNNEI. The V segment lost 5 bases and the J segment 8 bases; nucleotides outside the gene matches: 5. This chain's CDR3 is CASSSDRAGELFF. The CDR3 DNA reads TGTGCCAGCAGTTCCGACAGGGCTGGGGAGCTGTTTTTT.

This clonotype was seen at least ten times. The V gene is TRBV3-1, the J gene TRBJ1-1; D call uncertain. The germline V gene encodes CDR1 LGHDT and CDR2 YNNKEL (reference sequence). The CDR3 has 14 amino acids. The V gene lost 2 bases and the J gene lost 2 bases, with 9 bases spanning the gap. The CDR3 loop is CASSQPGPNTEAFF. CDR3 DNA sequence: TGTGCCAGCAGCCAACCCGGGCCAAACACTGAAGCTTTCTTT.

The rearrangement links TRBV5-6 to TRBJ1-6, with D unclear. Germline V gene lookup returns CDR1 SGHDT and CDR2 YYEEEE. The CDR3 is 13 amino acids. V was shortened by 4 bases and J by 7 bases, with 9 bases between the two germline ends. The DNA for the CDR3 is TGTGCCAGCAGCCTCCCTGAGAATTCACCCCTCCACTTT. Amino acid sequence: CASSLPENSPLHF.

This clonotype was counted between two and nine times. This chain links TRBV7-9 with TRBJ2-7; the D gene is possibly TRBD1 (6 bases). The germline V and J ends were trimmed by 5 bases and 3 bases, with 17 bases remaining between them. Germline-derived CDR1 and CDR2 are SEHNR and FQNEAQ (reference sequence). The CDR3 covers 15 residues. The CDR3 protein is CASSGKATGIYEQYF. The CDR3 nucleotides read TGTGCCAGCAGCGGAAAGGCAACAGGGATCTACGAGCAGTACTTC. Using reference TRBV7-9 and TRBJ2-7 for the parts outside the CDR3, the full variable domain is DTGVSQNPRHKITKRGQNVTFRCDPISEHNRLYWYRQTLGQGPEFLTYFQNEAQLEKSRLLSDRFSAERPKGSFSTLEIQRTEQGDSAMYLCASSGKATGIYEQYFGPGTRLTVT.

The CDR3 DNA is TGTGCCAGCAGCCGACGGGAGCGGGGTAATTCACCCCTCCACTTT. Protein: CASSRRERGNSPLHF. The chain uses TRBV11-2 and TRBJ1-6; D is undetermined. This CDR3 has 15 residues. The V end was cut by 5 bases, the J end by 6 bases, with 14 bases between. Germline CDR1 and CDR2: SGHAT and FQNNGV.

This clonotype was seen ten or more times. The chain joins TRBV24-1 to TRBJ1-5; no firm D call. Trimming shortened V by 0 bases and J by 3 bases, and 17 bases separated the two germline ends. This CDR3 region has 18 residues. In germline, CDR1 is KGHDR, CDR2 SFDVKD. The CDR3, as DNA: TGTGCCACCAGTGATTTGCGTGTCTTTTTGCGCCCCAATCAGCCCCAGCATTTT. This sequence encodes CATSDLRVFLRPNQPQHF.

Worth noting for this clonotype: A far larger clone is off by one base, so a read error is likely. V usage is TRBV3-1 and J usage is TRBJ2-1; D is possibly TRBD2 (6 bases). V lost 2 bases, J lost 13 bases, and 21 bases lay in between. The CDR3 extends over 15 amino acids. The germline V gene encodes CDR1 LGHDT and CDR2 YNNKEL (reference sequence). CDR3 sequence: CASSQSPASGETQFF. CDR3 DNA sequence: TGTGCCAGCAGCCAATCCCCGGCCTCGGGGGAGACCCAGTTCTTC.

This clonotype was counted many times. This sequence joins TRBV6-6 and TRBJ2-7, with TRBD2 identical over 12 bases. V shed 6 bases and J 3 bases; nucleotides not matched to a gene: 9. Germline V gene data show CDR1 as MNHNY and CDR2 as SVGAGI (reference sequence). The CDR3 has 16 residues. In DNA, the CDR3 is TGTGCCAGCAGCTTGACTAGCGGGGGAGGAAACTACGAGCAGTACTTC. Translation gives CASSLTSGGGNYEQYF.

The sample holds many counts of this clonotype. The chain couples TRBV9 to TRBJ2-7; 7 bases agree with TRBD2. Germline V gives CDR1 SGDLS, CDR2 YYNGEE. The CDR3 loop spans 14 amino acids. The ends lost 0 bases at V and 9 bases at J; junction bases unmatched: 9. CDR3 protein: CASSVVGRGGAQYF. CDR3 bases: TGTGCCAGCAGCGTAGTAGGGCGGGGAGGGGCGCAGTACTTC.

By frequency in the sample, this clonotype is medium-sized. This sequence joins TRBV5-6 and TRBJ2-7; 9 bases line up with TRBD1. The CDR3 covers 14 residues. Germline V CDR1 and CDR2: SGHDT, YYEEEE. With 4 bases clipped from V and 4 bases from J, the junction kept 6 bases outside the gene matches. The CDR3 DNA reads TGTGCCAGCAGCAACACAGGGGGCCGGTACGAGCAGTACTTC. Amino acids: CASSNTGGRYEQYF.

Many counts were recorded for this clonotype. V is TRBV6-5 and J is TRBJ2-3; D is perhaps TRBD1 (5 bases). Germline V CDR1 and CDR2: MNHEY, SVGAGI. Trimming took off 6 bases at V and 2 bases at J, with 15 bases between the two ends. The length of the CDR3 is 15 residues. CDR3 coding DNA: TGTGCCAGCAGCCCCAAGGGGCGGAACACAGATACGCAGTATTTT. Translated: CASSPKGRNTDTQYF.

This clonotype has a count of ten or more. V gene TRBV2 combines with J gene TRBJ2-5; 8 bases agree with TRBD1. With V trimmed by 6 bases and J by 2 bases, 8 bases remained unmatched. The CDR3 is 15 amino acids. CDR1 is SNHLY, CDR2 FYNNEI, per germline. This chain's CDR3 is CASRPDRAGQETQYF. DNA for the CDR3: TGTGCCAGCAGGCCGGACAGGGCCGGTCAAGAGACCCAGTACTTC.

This clonotype was seen ten or more times. V is TRBV4-1 and J is TRBJ2-5, with 14 bases aligning to TRBD2. The CDR3 covers 15 residues. Germline CDR1 reads MGHRA; CDR2 reads YSYEKL. V shed 5 bases, J shed 7 bases, and the junction held 6 bases outside the gene matches. The CDR3 DNA is TGCGCCAGCAGCTCCGGGACTAGCGGGAGAGGGACCCAGTACTTC. As protein: CASSSGTSGRGTQYF.

This clonotype was seen at least ten times. V is TRBV28 and J is TRBJ1-4; D gene ambiguous. The length of the CDR3 is 14 residues. V lost 8 bases and J 8 bases, leaving 18 bases between the germline ends. Germline CDR1 is MDHEN and CDR2 is SYDVKM. The CDR3 nucleotides are TGTGCCAGCTCGGGAGGAGAGGCTCGCGAAAAACTGTTTTTT. It encodes CASSGGEAREKLFF.

This clonotype was counted at least ten times. The chain joins TRBV29-1 to TRBJ1-4; 7 bases line up with TRBD1. The junction had 10 bases not matched to a gene; V was cut back by 5 bases and J by 7 bases. The CDR3 runs 14 residues. Germline values: CDR1 SQVTM, CDR2 ANQGSEA. The CDR3 spells CSVLPKGQPEKLFF. The CDR3 region has the DNA TGCAGCGTTCTACCTAAGGGACAGCCTGAAAAACTGTTTTTT.

The table lists this clonotype with many counts. V is TRBV2 and J is TRBJ2-7; the D gene is possibly TRBD2 (6 bases). The CDR3 loop spans 14 amino acids. V was pared by 4 bases and J by 1 base, with 11 bases between. The germline V gene encodes CDR1 SNHLY and CDR2 FYNNEI. The CDR3 DNA reads as TGTGCCAGCAGTGCCGGGGGTGGATCCTACGAGCAGTACTTC. Translating it yields CASSAGGGSYEQYF.

In this sample, this clonotype turned up a few times. The chain couples TRBV4-2 to TRBJ2-7, with 9 bases matching TRBD1. The CDR3 contains 16 residues. J lost 2 bases, V lost 2 bases, and 7 bases had no gene match. Germline CDR1 LGHNA, CDR2 YNFKEQ. CDR3 bases: TGTGCCAGCAGCCAAACGGACAGGGGAGCTCCCTACGAGCAGTACTTC. Encoded protein: CASSQTDRGAPYEQYF.

The chain has TRBV28 and TRBJ2-5; 9 bases agree with TRBD2. The CDR3 runs 15 residues. Trimming took 6 bases from V and 6 from J; bases not matched to a gene: 11. CDR1 and CDR2 (germline): MDHEN, SYDVKM. As DNA, the CDR3 is TGTGCCAGCAGCGTCGTAGCGGGAGTTAGGAAGACCCAGTACTTC. Translating gives CASSVVAGVRKTQYF.